This T cell receptor (beta chain) was obtained from a study of graft-versus-host responses after intestinal transplantation (dated by TCRdb to the early 2020s). About the study as a whole: Multivisceral, liver-intestinal, or isolated intestinal transplants were received by the recipients. Every recipient was given anti-thymocyte globulin induction, followed by roughly 3 years of maintenance tacrolimus and steroids. Bulk TCR-beta CDR3 sequencing was used to track graft-versus-host and host-versus-graft alloreactive T cell clones in the graft, circulation and bone marrow after intestinal transplantation. Alloreactive clones were identified by sequencing pre-transplant mixed lymphocyte reaction products and comparing these products with unstimulated pre-transplant donor and recipient T cells. The cohort enrolled fewer than 25 intestinal transplant recipients including one retransplant, and a few patients lacking pretransplant specimens were excluded. Donor T cell macrochimerism was defined as a peak of at least 4% donor T cells among recipient peripheral blood mononuclear cells. Samples from three later patients were sequenced in-house on an Illumina MiSeq with MiXCR processing rather than by the commercial service. General study outcomes and caveats: The relatively low number and heterogeneity of intestinal transplant patients limited the conclusions. Patients with donor T cell macrochimerism had high GvH to HvG T cell clonal ratios in their allografts. Early after transplant, peak levels of circulating GvH clones were associated with declines in HvG clones. GvH clones were found in recipient bone marrow, and some of the GvH clones appeared earlier in ileal mucosa or blood, which is consistent with an intestinal mucosal origin.

As regards this clone: Its specific antigen is unknown. Base qualities are missing; no much larger clone stands one base away.

Receptors were amplified or captured by the immunoSEQ multiplex PCR assay. For most patients, genomic DNA was isolated using the Qiagen DNeasy Blood and Tissue Kit and was shipped frozen to Adaptive Biotechnologies for TCR sequencing. For most patients, genomic DNA was subjected to high-throughput TCR-beta CDR3 sequencing by Adaptive Biotechnologies. Regarding the original processing steps: TCR sequencing data for roughly 17 patients were retrieved from Adaptive's ImmunoSEQ software; a few other patients were processed with MiXCR and VDJtools. To correct CD4 versus CD8 sorting errors, any sequence found in both subsets at a frequency ratio below 5:1 was removed. CDR3 nucleotide sequences shared between donor and recipient were removed because their origin could not be assigned. To count as alloreactive, a clone needed at least 2-fold expansion over unstimulated cells and a minimum CFSE-low frequency of 0.002% (template counts) or 0.001% (read counts). Mappable clones were those detected in sequenced pre-transplant spleen, lymph node, or MLR CFSE-low populations of the donor or recipient. The cumulative frequency of alloreactive clones was calculated as a percentage of all sequences, weighted by copy number. Not all clones reach the TCRdb copy of this immuneACCESS table, which keeps in-frame sequences only. Checked studies attribute under half of the gap to unresolved V genes and leave the rest unexplained. V and J calls and clone size are copied from that table; D and trimming were computed from the DNA. The sample yields approximately 100,000 clones; roughly nine tenths were counted once. The ten largest account for 0.7% to 0.9% of the sample.

The sample's time point label, decoded: cells obtained before transplantation from donor or recipient. CD3+CD4+ and CD3+CD8+ populations were FACS-sorted from unstimulated pre-transplant donor and recipient cells taken from spleen or lymph nodes. Inclusive of the bounding cysteine and phenylalanine, the CDR3 is 14 residues long. The DNA shown is the 42-base CDR3, in frame from base 1. Sequences SGHAT (CDR1) and FQNNGV (CDR2) are obtained from the germline V gene. Trimming takes 5 bases from V and 5 bases from J, and the germline ends sit 13 bases apart. The sample in question was unstimulated CD4+ T cells sorted from spleen or lymph node cells, obtained before intestinal transplant. The chain couples TRBV11-2 to TRBJ2-1; the D gene is unclear. The TCR comes from a human donor who received an intestinal transplant. The nucleotide sequence is TGTGCCAGCAGCCTAAGCCGGGCCAACAATGAGCAGTTCTTC. Its translation reads: CASSLSRANNEQFF.